The sample holds a few counts of the clone carrying this TCR beta chain. Its antigen remains unidentified. TCRdb re-analysed the reads in MiXCR, keeping a single row per CDR3 protein. Here the sample spans some 150,000 distinct CDR3 sequences, 30% to 40% being singletons. The germline V gene encodes CDR1 SGHTA and CDR2 FQGNSA. This CDR3 comprises 17 residues. V was shortened by 1 base and J by 4 bases, with 17 bases between the two germline ends. This entry comes from a study of T cell repertoires in cytomegalovirus infection. Study in general: HLA-B-restricted CMV epitopes that are well studied, plus recently identified HLA-C-restricted ones, were used by the study. The public TCR beta signatures pointed to both CMV infection and matching HLA type. General study points: Of the TCR beta families, the public ones yielded a cumulative frequency that identified carriers of CMV plus the relevant HLA. Dominating the ex vivo response were HLA-C-restricted CMV-specific TCR beta clonotypes.

This receptor was taken from a human donor in good health (CMV status not recorded). Some clones in this sample may be carry-over from other donors' samples. Source: CD8+ T cells from cultured PBMCs, taken from culture after CMV antigen stimulation. V gene TRBV7-2 combines with J gene TRBJ1-3; D may be TRBD1 (6 bases). CDR3: CASSLGWGGAYGNTIYF. The CDR3 DNA follows: TGTGCCAGCAGCTTAGGGTGGGGGGGGGCATACGGAAACACCATATATTTT. Using reference TRBV7-2 and TRBJ1-3 for the parts outside the CDR3, the full variable domain is GAGVSQSPSNKVTEKGKDVELRCDPISGHTALYWYRQSLGQGLEFLIYFQGNSAPDKSGLPSDRFSAERTGGSVSTLTIQRTQQEDSAVYLCASSLGWGGAYGNTIYFGEGSWLTVV.